Sequencing of this T cell receptor (beta chain) was carried out in a study of ipilimumab plus nivolumab after autologous stem cell transplantation. There are 13 residues in the CDR3. The V gene end was trimmed by 5 bases and the J gene end by 4 bases; junction bases not matched to a gene: 4. Germline lookup yields CDR1 LNHDA and CDR2 SQIVND (reference sequence). The assay was immunoSEQ multiplex PCR, and TCRdb's table has in-frame clones only and misses some. Among 15,000 to 20,000 clones listed, 75% to 85% were seen once. This specimen was PBMCs, taken in a trial of ipilimumab plus nivolumab as post-transplant consolidation. The receptor comes from a male donor with diffuse large B-cell lymphoma. The chain couples TRBV19 to TRBJ2-5, with 7 bases fitting TRBD2. CDR3 nucleotide sequence: TGTGCCAGTAGTCATACTAGCGCAGAGACCCAGTACTTC. It encodes CASSHTSAETQYF.